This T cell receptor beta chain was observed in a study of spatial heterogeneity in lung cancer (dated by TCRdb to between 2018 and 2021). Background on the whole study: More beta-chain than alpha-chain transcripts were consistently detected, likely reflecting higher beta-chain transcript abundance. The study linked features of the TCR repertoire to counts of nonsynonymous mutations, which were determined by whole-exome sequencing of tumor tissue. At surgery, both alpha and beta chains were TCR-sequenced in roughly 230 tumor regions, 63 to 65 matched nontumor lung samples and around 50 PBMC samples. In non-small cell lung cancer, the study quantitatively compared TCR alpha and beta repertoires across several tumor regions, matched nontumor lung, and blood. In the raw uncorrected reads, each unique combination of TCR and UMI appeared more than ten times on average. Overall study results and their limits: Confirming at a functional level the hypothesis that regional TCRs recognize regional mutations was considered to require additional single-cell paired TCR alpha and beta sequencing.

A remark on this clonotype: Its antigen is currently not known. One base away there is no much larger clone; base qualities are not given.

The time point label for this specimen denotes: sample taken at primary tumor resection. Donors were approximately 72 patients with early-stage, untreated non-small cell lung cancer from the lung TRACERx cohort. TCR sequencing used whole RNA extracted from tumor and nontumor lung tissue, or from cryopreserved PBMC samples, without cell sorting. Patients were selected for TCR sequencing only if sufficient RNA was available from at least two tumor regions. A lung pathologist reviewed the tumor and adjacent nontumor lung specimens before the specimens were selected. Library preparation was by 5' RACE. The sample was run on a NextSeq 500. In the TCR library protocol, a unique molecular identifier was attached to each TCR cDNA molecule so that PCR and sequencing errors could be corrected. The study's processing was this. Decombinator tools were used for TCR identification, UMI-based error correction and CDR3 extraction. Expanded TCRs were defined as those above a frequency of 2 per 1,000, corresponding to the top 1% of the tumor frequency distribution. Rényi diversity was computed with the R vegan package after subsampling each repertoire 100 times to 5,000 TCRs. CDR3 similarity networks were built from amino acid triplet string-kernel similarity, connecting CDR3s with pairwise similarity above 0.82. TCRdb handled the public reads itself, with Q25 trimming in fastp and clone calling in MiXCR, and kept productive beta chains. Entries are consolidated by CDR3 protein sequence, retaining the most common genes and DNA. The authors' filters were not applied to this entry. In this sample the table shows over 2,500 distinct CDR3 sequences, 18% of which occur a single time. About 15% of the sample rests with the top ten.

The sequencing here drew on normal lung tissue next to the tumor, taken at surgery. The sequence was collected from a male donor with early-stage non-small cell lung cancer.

The nucleotides are TGTGCCAGCAGCTTCTCCCGGAATTCAGATACGCAGTATTTT. It encodes CASSFSRNSDTQYF. The chain couples TRBV7-2 to TRBJ2-3; the D gene cannot be named for sure. The trim is 3 bases for V and 4 bases for J, with a gap of 11 bases between the germline ends. CDR1 and CDR2 (SGHTA, FQGNSA) derive from the germline V gene. Reading from cysteine to phenylalanine, the CDR3 counts 14 amino acids. Only the CDR3 part of the read is kept: 42 bases, read in frame from the first base.